The clone carrying this T cell receptor beta chain came up a few times. Antigen specificity is unknown. The V gene lost 1 base and the J gene lost 8 bases, with 12 bases spanning the gap. From germline, CDR1 is SGDLS and CDR2 YYNGEE. The CDR3 runs 14 residues. The record originates from a study of cytomegalovirus exposure and HLA in healthy donors. 60 Vbeta and 13 Jbeta primers were used in PCR. Sequenced by immunoSEQ multiplex PCR; TCRdb stores in-frame clones only, minus some. Among about 110,000 clones listed, 70% to 80% were seen once. Study-wide points: Confirmation in vitro established that three CMV-associated chains were specific for CMV antigens. In a later analysis, at a false discovery rate of 0.05, about 15,000 TCR beta sequences were associated with HLA alleles.

The sequence came from a boy under 18 in good health and CMV-seronegative. The sequenced sample consisted of PBMCs. The V and J genes are TRBV9 and TRBJ2-2, with D possibly TRBD1 on 6 matching bases. Here the CDR3 reads CASSVRQGTGELFF. CDR3 in DNA: TGTGCCAGCAGCGTACGGCAGGGGACAGGGGAGCTGTTTTTT.